Each of the 7 T cell receptor beta chains below was sequenced from the same sample in a study of identical twins. TCRdb independently ran MiXCR on the 5' RACE reads; one entry per CDR3 protein. Of 300,000 to 400,000 distinct CDR3 sequences in the sample, 10% to 15% were seen once. These data were likewise used in another study, on yellow fever vaccine responses in identical twins.

Specimen: CD8+ T cells sorted from blood. All receptors derive from a woman under 30 in good health.

The chain joins TRBV29-1 to TRBJ1-5; possible D gene TRBD1, 5 bases. Deletions cut 4 bases from V and 7 bases from J, with 14 bases between. The CDR3 is made up of 13 amino acids. Looked up from germline, CDR1 is SQVTM and CDR2 is ANQGSEA. The chain's CDR3 is CSVGLGQGQPQHF. The CDR3 nucleotides are TGCAGCGTTGGGTTGGGCCAGGGCCAGCCCCAGCATTTT. Full variable domain (outside the CDR3, taken from reference TRBV29-1 and TRBJ1-5): SAVISQKPSRDICQRGTSLTIQCQVDSQVTMMFWYRQQPGQSLTLIATANQGSEATYESGFVIDKFPISRPNLTFSTLTVSNMSPEDSSIYLCSVGLGQGQPQHFGDGTRLSIL.

This chain links TRBV7-9 with TRBJ1-2, with no clear D. This CDR3 contains 14 residues. Germline loops: CDR1 SEHNR, CDR2 FQNEAQ (reference sequence). Deletions cut 5 bases from V and 8 bases from J, with 18 bases between. The chain's CDR3 is CASSLTGHIEGYTF. CDR3 DNA: TGTGCCAGCAGCCTTACCGGGCATATTGAGGGCTACACCTTC.

This chain joins TRBV24-1 and TRBJ1-5; 7 nucleotides match TRBD1. Looked up from germline, CDR1 is KGHDR and CDR2 is SFDVKD. Trimming removed 6 bases from V and 2 bases from J; junction bases left unmatched: 3. There are 14 residues in the CDR3. The CDR3 bases are TGTGCCACCAGTACCGGACAGGGCAATCAGCCCCAGCATTTT. This codes for CATSTGQGNQPQHF.

This clonotype appeared many times. CDR3 DNA sequence: TGCAGCGTTGAAGGGGCAGGCCCTACCGGGGAGCTGTTTTTT. It codes for CSVEGAGPTGELFF. The chain links TRBV29-1 to TRBJ2-2; no clear D. Trimming pared 1 base from V and 5 bases from J, leaving 11 bases between. Germline-derived CDR1 and CDR2 are SQVTM and ANQGSEA. This CDR3 has 14 amino acids.

This clonotype was picked up a small number of times. The chain carries TRBV7-8 and TRBJ2-6; D is perhaps TRBD1 (5 bases). The CDR3 extends over 19 amino acids. Germline CDR1 SGHVS, CDR2 FQNEAQ. V was trimmed by 2 bases and J by 0 bases, leaving 17 bases between them. In DNA, the CDR3 is TGTGCCAGCAGCTTAAGCCGGGCAGGGCCAAGCTCTGGGGCCAACGTCCTGACTTTC. Protein sequence: CASSLSRAGPSSGANVLTF.

The chain links TRBV4-1 to TRBJ2-2; 9 bases map to TRBD2. Trimming removed 0 bases from V and 3 bases from J; junction bases left unmatched: 2. The length of the CDR3 is 16 residues. The germline gives CDR1 MGHRA, CDR2 YSYEKL. The DNA for the CDR3 is TGCGCCAGCAGCCAAGAAGCGGGAGGCCACACCGGGGAGCTGTTTTTT. It encodes CASSQEAGGHTGELFF.

This clonotype came up many times. The CDR3 here is CASSQTGGAFF. The CDR3 coding sequence is TGTGCCAGCAGCCAGACAGGGGGAGCTTTCTTT. The genes are TRBV7-9 and TRBJ1-1; 9 nucleotides agree with TRBD1. With V trimmed by 5 bases and J by 10 bases, 2 bases remained unmatched. The CDR3 length is 11 residues. CDR1 is SEHNR and CDR2 is FQNEAQ in the germline V gene (reference sequence). Supplemented by reference TRBV7-9 and TRBJ1-1, the full variable domain reads DTGVSQNPRHKITKRGQNVTFRCDPISEHNRLYWYRQTLGQGPEFLTYFQNEAQLEKSRLLSDRFSAERPKGSFSTLEIQRTEQGDSAMYLCASSQTGGAFFGQGTRLTVV.